The 24 T cell receptor beta chains below were found in one sample sequenced in a study of T cell changes during pregnancy in multiple sclerosis. This table comes from immunoSEQ multiplex PCR, and its TCRdb copy is limited to in-frame clones, with some not included. Among approximately 100,000 clones listed, approximately 90% were seen once. Material: peripheral blood, obtained after pregnancy. These receptors all stem from a female donor with multiple sclerosis, enrolled in a pregnancy study.

The DNA for the CDR3 is TGTGCCAGCAGCTTAGAAGCGTTCAGCTCCTACGAGCAGTACTTC. It yields the protein CASSLEAFSSYEQYF. The chain carries TRBV7-2 and TRBJ2-7, with D uncertain. Trimming removed 1 base at V and 0 bases at J, with 10 bases between. This CDR3 has 15 residues. Per germline, CDR1 SGHTA and CDR2 FQGNSA.

The V and J genes are TRBV19 and TRBJ1-4, with 8 bases fitting TRBD1. Looked up from germline, CDR1 is LNHDA and CDR2 is SQIVND (reference sequence). This CDR3 has 17 amino acids. V lost 5 bases and J lost 7; bases outside the gene matches: 15. The CDR3 reads CASSPMTGAAPGEKLFF. The CDR3 DNA follows: TGTGCCAGTAGTCCGATGACAGGGGCCGCACCCGGTGAAAAACTGTTTTTT.

The chain carries TRBV27 and TRBJ2-1; TRBD2 matches at 13 bases. V gave up 6 bases and J gave up 6 bases; unmatched junction bases: 8. This CDR3 region has 16 residues. CDR1 and CDR2 from the germline V gene are MNHEY and SMNVEV (reference sequence). CDR3 in DNA: TGTGCCAGCAGGACTTTGACTAGCGGGAGGAGCAATGAGCAGTTCTTC. This gives the protein CASRTLTSGRSNEQFF.

The chain is built from TRBV7-3 and TRBJ2-2, with a weak D call TRBD2 (6 bases). The CDR3 consists of 16 residues. Germline CDR1 is SGHTA and CDR2 is FQGTGA. V was cut by 5 bases and J by 5 bases, with 18 bases left in between. CDR3 region: CASSAAGRENTGELFF. CDR3 sequence (DNA): TGTGCCAGCAGCGCCGCGGGGCGAGAAAATACCGGGGAGCTGTTTTTT.

The chain combines TRBV29-1 with TRBJ1-5; 8 bases map to TRBD1. V was pared by 4 bases and J by 2 bases, with 1 base of the junction left unmatched. Germline-derived CDR1 and CDR2 are SQVTM and ANQGSEA. The CDR3 covers 13 residues. The CDR3 protein is CSVVDRGNQPQHF. The CDR3, as DNA: TGCAGCGTTGTGGACAGGGGCAATCAGCCCCAGCATTTT.

This clone was seen a single time. The CDR3 is CASSETLAGGDTQYF. CDR3 nucleotides: TGTGCCAGCAGCGAAACACTAGCGGGAGGAGATACGCAGTATTTT. The chain joins TRBV9 to TRBJ2-3; 12 bases are a match to TRBD2. In germline, CDR1 is SGDLS, CDR2 YYNGEE. Unmatched junction bases numbered 4, after V lost 3 bases and J lost 5 bases. The CDR3 contains 15 residues.

The V gene is TRBV9, the J gene TRBJ2-5; TRBD1 matches 8 bases. The CDR3 contains 16 residues. Germline CDR1 SGDLS, CDR2 YYNGEE. V lost 0 bases to trimming and J lost 5 bases; unmatched junction nucleotides: 9. As DNA, the CDR3 is TGTGCCAGCAGCGTAGGATCCTTTGGGGACAGGGAGACCCAGTACTTC. Translating gives CASSVGSFGDRETQYF.

This clone appeared once. CDR3 nucleotides: TGTGCCAGCATGACACAGGGGGCCCAGGAGACCCAGTACTTC. Protein sequence: CASMTQGAQETQYF. The chain combines TRBV2 with TRBJ2-5; 9 bases agree with TRBD1. The trim removed 7 bases at V and 5 bases at J, leaving 8 bases unmatched. The CDR3 covers 14 residues. Germline V gives CDR1 SNHLY, CDR2 FYNNEI.

This clone was found once. The chain recombines TRBV18 with TRBJ1-1; 7 nucleotides line up with TRBD1. V lost 3 bases, J lost 1 base, and 8 bases stayed unmatched. Germline V CDR1 and CDR2: KGHSH, LQKENI. CDR3 length equals 16 residues. DNA of the CDR3: TGTGCCAGCTCACCGACCTACGGACAGGAGAACACTGAAGCTTTCTTT. Its translation is CASSPTYGQENTEAFF.

The chain is built from TRBV2 and TRBJ1-2, with D uncertain. This CDR3 is 12 amino acids long. V was shortened by 6 bases and J by 4 bases, with 9 bases between the two germline ends. Germline CDR1 and CDR2: SNHLY and FYNNEI. The DNA for the CDR3 is TGTGCCAGCAGCCAACAGACCTATGGCTACACCTTC. Residues: CASSQQTYGYTF.

This chain connects TRBV10-1 to TRBJ1-4; D is undetermined. Germline values: CDR1 WNHNN, CDR2 SYGVQD (reference sequence). V was cut by 3 bases and J by 5 bases, with 10 bases left in between. This CDR3 is 14 amino acids long. The CDR3 sequence is CASSDGGSNEKLFF. The CDR3 region has the DNA TGCGCCAGCAGTGACGGCGGATCGAATGAAAAACTGTTTTTT.

The chain couples TRBV7-9 to TRBJ2-1; 9 bases match TRBD1. This CDR3 has 15 residues. With 1 base clipped from V and 4 bases from J, the junction kept 2 bases outside the gene matches. From germline, CDR1 is SEHNR and CDR2 FQNEAQ (reference sequence). The CDR3 protein is CASSLEQGAYNEQFF. CDR3 nucleotide sequence: TGTGCCAGCAGCTTAGAACAGGGGGCTTACAATGAGCAGTTCTTC.

The genes are TRBV12-1 and TRBJ2-7; the D call in the table, TRBD2, was not verified against the DNA. TRBV12-1 is flagged as a pseudogene. The CDR3 extends over 14 amino acids. DNA of the CDR3: TGTGCCAGCAGCCTCCCCGACCGGGCCTACGAGCAGTACTTC. This encodes CASSLPDRAYEQYF.

The count of this clone is one. The V gene is TRBV7-3, the J gene TRBJ2-2; TRBD1 agrees at 9 bases. Trimming took 5 bases from V and 0 from J; bases not matched to a gene: 10. CDR1 is SGHTA, CDR2 FQGTGA, per germline. This CDR3 spans 18 amino acids. The CDR3 sequence: CASSTLPGQGANTGELFF. The CDR3 DNA reads as TGTGCCAGCAGCACTCTCCCGGGACAGGGCGCGAACACCGGGGAGCTGTTTTTT. Supplemented by reference TRBV7-3 and TRBJ2-2, the full variable domain reads GAGVSQTPSNKVTEKGKYVELRCDPISGHTALYWYRQSLGQGPEFLIYFQGTGAADDSGLPNDRFFAVRPEGSVSTLKIQRTERGDSAVYLCASSTLPGQGANTGELFFGEGSRLTVL.

The chain links TRBV19 to TRBJ2-1; 13 nucleotides agree with TRBD2. Per the germline V gene, CDR1 is LNHDA and CDR2 is SQIVND (reference sequence). J was trimmed by 8 bases and V by 7 bases; bases with no gene match: 5. The CDR3 length is 14 residues. CDR3 sequence: CASTRTSGRYEQFF. DNA of the CDR3: TGTGCCAGTACCCGGACTAGCGGGAGATATGAGCAGTTCTTC.

The CDR3: CAWSVWERGETQYF. As DNA, the CDR3 is TGTGCCTGGAGTGTATGGGAACGGGGGGAGACCCAGTACTTC. This chain links TRBV30 with TRBJ2-5, with D possibly matching TRBD2 (6 bases). The CDR3 is made up of 14 amino acids. Germline-derived CDR1 and CDR2 are GTSNPN and SVGIG (reference sequence). Trimming removed 0 bases from V and 5 bases from J, with 13 bases in between.

The CDR3 DNA reads TGTGCCAGCAGTGTAGGGACTAGCGGGGACTACGAGCAGTACTTC. Its translation is CASSVGTSGDYEQYF. The rearrangement uses TRBV7-9 and TRBJ2-7, with 13 bases that match TRBD2. Germline V gene sequence: CDR1 SEHNR, CDR2 FQNEAQ (reference sequence). With 6 bases clipped from V and 3 bases from J, the junction kept 5 bases outside the gene matches. The CDR3 sequence is 15 residues long. Drawing the rest from reference TRBV7-9 and TRBJ2-7, the complete variable domain is DTGVSQNPRHKITKRGQNVTFRCDPISEHNRLYWYRQTLGQGPEFLTYFQNEAQLEKSRLLSDRFSAERPKGSFSTLEIQRTEQGDSAMYLCASSVGTSGDYEQYFGPGTRLTVT.

V is TRBV13 and J is TRBJ2-1; 12 bases fit TRBD2. V trimming: 1 base; J trimming: 6 bases; junction bases outside the gene matches: 4. The CDR3 consists of 16 residues. Germline CDR1 is PRHDT and CDR2 is FYEKMQ (reference sequence). The CDR3 is CASSLEKLAGGNEQFF. The DNA for the CDR3 is TGTGCCAGCAGCTTAGAAAAACTAGCGGGGGGCAATGAGCAGTTCTTC.

The table lists this clone with a few counts. The V and J genes are TRBV7-8 and TRBJ2-7, with TRBD2 identical over 15 bases. V shed 2 bases and J 0 bases; nucleotides not matched to a gene: 17. The CDR3 length is 22 residues. Germline assignment: CDR1 SGHVS and CDR2 FQNEAQ. The CDR3 here is CASSLRLGLAGGSTLYSYEQYF. The CDR3 nucleotides are TGTGCCAGCAGCTTACGATTGGGACTAGCGGGGGGATCAACCCTATACTCCTACGAGCAGTACTTC.

The rearrangement joins TRBV5-1 to TRBJ2-3, with 13 bases that match TRBD2. CDR3 size: 15 residues. Germline V lookup: CDR1 SGHRS, CDR2 YFSETQ. The ends lost 3 bases at V and 5 bases at J; junction bases unmatched: 3. The CDR3 here is CASSWTSGRGDTQYF. The DNA for the CDR3 is TGCGCCAGCAGCTGGACTAGCGGGAGAGGAGATACGCAGTATTTT.

This clone was counted a single time. J is TRBJ2-3 and V is TRBV5-1; TRBD2 agrees at 12 bases. V shed 0 bases and J 6 bases; nucleotides not matched to a gene: 5. In germline, CDR1 is SGHRS, CDR2 YFSETQ. The CDR3 consists of 16 residues. The CDR3 DNA reads TGCGCCAGCAGCTTGGGGACTAGCGGGAAACGGGATACGCAGTATTTT. Translating gives CASSLGTSGKRDTQYF.

The chain links TRBV6-6 to TRBJ2-5, with TRBD1 identical over 9 bases. Looked up from germline, CDR1 is MNHNY and CDR2 is SVGAGI (reference sequence). The CDR3 is 13 amino acids. The ends lost 7 bases at V and 3 bases at J; junction bases unmatched: 3. The CDR3 loop is CASTRTGEETQYF. In nucleotides, the CDR3 is TGTGCCAGCACCCGGACAGGGGAAGAGACCCAGTACTTC.

This sequence joins TRBV5-1 and TRBJ2-7, with TRBD1 matching over 7 bases. V was clipped by 3 bases and J by 6 bases; unmatched bases: 12. CDR3 length: 15 residues. Germline CDR1 and CDR2: SGHRS and YFSETQ. The CDR3 loop reads CASSSPTGLRTEQYF. CDR3 nucleotide sequence: TGCGCCAGCAGCTCACCGACAGGGCTGAGGACCGAGCAGTACTTC.

This chain joins TRBV15 and TRBJ1-1; D gene ambiguous. Germline V lookup: CDR1 LNHNV, CDR2 YYDKDF (reference sequence). The CDR3 has 12 residues. V lost 1 base, J lost 6 bases, and 6 bases lay in between. The CDR3 loop is CATSRVGPEAFF. CDR3 nucleotides: TGTGCCACCAGCAGAGTGGGCCCTGAAGCTTTCTTT.